In this sample, the clone carrying this TCR beta chain turned up once. The record originates from a study of CD8 T cells in Susac syndrome. TCR beta sequencing was performed on blood CD8+ and CD4+ T cells. Bulk CD8+ and CD4+ cells came from magnetic negative isolation; CD8+ TEMRA by FACS. After extraction with the RNeasy kit, roughly 0.45 to 1 ug of the RNA was reverse transcribed using random hexamers. The authors amplified TCR beta CDR3 across 54 Vbeta and 13 Jbeta using immunoSEQ multiplex PCR. TCRdb independently ran MiXCR on the immunoSEQ multiplex PCR reads; one entry per CDR3 protein. Among approximately 100,000 distinct CDR3 sequences listed, about 90% were seen once. The specimen sequenced was CD4+ T cells from PBMCs. The TCR comes from a human donor in good health.

The CDR3 sequence is CASWGTDTQYF. As DNA, the CDR3 is TGTGCCAGCTGGGGCACAGATACGCAGTATTTT. This chain joins TRBV6-5 and TRBJ2-3; D gene unclear. Germline V gene data show CDR1 as MNHEY and CDR2 as SVGAGI. Between the trimmed V and J ends, which lost 8 bases and 1 base, there was a span of 4 bases. This CDR3 has 11 amino acids.